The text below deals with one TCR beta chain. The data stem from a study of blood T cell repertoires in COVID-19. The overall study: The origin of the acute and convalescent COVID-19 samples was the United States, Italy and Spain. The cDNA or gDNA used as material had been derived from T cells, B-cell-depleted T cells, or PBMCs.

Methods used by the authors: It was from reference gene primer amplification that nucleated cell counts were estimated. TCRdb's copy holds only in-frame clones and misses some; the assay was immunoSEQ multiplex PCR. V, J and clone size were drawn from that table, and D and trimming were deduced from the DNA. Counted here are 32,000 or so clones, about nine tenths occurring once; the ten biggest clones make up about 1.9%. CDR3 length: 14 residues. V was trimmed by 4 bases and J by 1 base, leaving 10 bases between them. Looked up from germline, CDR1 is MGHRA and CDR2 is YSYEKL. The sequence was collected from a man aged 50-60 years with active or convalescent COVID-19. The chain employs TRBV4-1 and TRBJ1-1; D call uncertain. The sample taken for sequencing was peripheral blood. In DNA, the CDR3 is TGCGCCAGCAGCCTAGCGATCAAGAACACTGAAGCTTTCTTT. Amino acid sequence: CASSLAIKNTEAFF.